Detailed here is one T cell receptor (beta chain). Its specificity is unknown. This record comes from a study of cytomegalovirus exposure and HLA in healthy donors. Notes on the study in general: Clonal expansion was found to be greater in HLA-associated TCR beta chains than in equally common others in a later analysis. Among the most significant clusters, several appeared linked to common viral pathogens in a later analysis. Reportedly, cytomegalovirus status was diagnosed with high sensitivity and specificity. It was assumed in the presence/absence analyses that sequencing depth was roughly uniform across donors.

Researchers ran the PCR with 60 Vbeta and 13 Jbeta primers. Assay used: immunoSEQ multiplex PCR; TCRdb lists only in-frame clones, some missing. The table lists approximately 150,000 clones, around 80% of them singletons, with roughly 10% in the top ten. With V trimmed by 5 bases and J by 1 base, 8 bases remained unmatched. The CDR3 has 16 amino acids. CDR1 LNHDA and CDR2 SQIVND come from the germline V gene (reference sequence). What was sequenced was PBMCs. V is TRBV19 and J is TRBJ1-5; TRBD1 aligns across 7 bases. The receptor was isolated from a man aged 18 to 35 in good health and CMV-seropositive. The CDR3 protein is CASSPNRGRSNQPQHF. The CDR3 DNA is TGTGCCAGTAGTCCCAACAGGGGTCGGAGCAATCAGCCCCAGCATTTT. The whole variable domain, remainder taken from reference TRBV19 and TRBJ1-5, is DGGITQSPKYLFRKEGQNVTLSCEQNLNHDAMYWYRQDPGQGLRLIYYSQIVNDFQKGDIAEGYSVSREKKESFPLTVTSAQKNPTAFYLCASSPNRGRSNQPQHFGDGTRLSIL.